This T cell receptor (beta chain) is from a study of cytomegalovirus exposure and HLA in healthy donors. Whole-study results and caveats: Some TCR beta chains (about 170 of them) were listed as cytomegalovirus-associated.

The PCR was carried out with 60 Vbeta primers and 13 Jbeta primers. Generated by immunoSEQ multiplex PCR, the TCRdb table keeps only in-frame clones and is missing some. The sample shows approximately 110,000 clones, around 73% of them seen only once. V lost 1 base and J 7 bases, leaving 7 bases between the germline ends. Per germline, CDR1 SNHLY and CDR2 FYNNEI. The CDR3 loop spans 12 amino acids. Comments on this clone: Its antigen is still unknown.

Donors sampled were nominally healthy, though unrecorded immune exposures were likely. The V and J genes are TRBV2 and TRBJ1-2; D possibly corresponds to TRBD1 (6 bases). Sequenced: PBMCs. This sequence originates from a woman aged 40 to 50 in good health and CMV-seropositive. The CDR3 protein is CASSEDRAGYTF. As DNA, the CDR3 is TGTGCCAGCAGTGAAGACAGGGCTGGCTACACCTTC.